This TCR beta chain came from a study of vaccination effects on CD4 cells after COVID-19. With regard to this clone: Its antigen is as yet unknown.

Before sequencing took place, the ViraFEST assay used viral peptide pools to expand antigen-specific CD4+ T cells. It was after roughly 11 days of culture that CD4+ T cells were isolated. This person caught SARS-CoV-2 sometime from March to December 2020, and PCR testing confirmed the infection. Roughly 1.9 million PBMC per well received around 9.3 IU/ml IL-2 and around 9.8 ug/ml peptides in culture. V was trimmed by 0 bases and J by 9 bases, leaving 9 bases between them. The CDR3 runs 13 residues. CDR1 SGHTA and CDR2 FQGTGA come from the germline V gene. This table comes from immunoSEQ multiplex PCR, and its TCRdb copy is limited to in-frame clones, with some not included. The sample lists around 40,000 clones, 73% occurring once.

The chain is built from TRBV7-3 and TRBJ2-1; D perhaps matches TRBD2 (6 bases). The material sequenced was CD4+ T cells from PBMCs cultured with a peptide pool, taken before COVID-19 vaccination. The clonotype was recovered from a human donor who had a prior SARS-CoV-2 infection. This chain's CDR3 is CASSLTGGIEQFF. Here the CDR3 DNA reads TGTGCCAGCAGCTTAACGGGCGGGATTGAGCAGTTCTTC.